This T cell receptor beta chain was identified in a study of T cells after yellow fever vaccination. Using its own MiXCR run on the 5' RACE reads, TCRdb lists one record per CDR3 protein. Of 450,000 to 600,000 distinct CDR3 sequences detected, about a sixth appear once; the ten largest clones hold 15% to 20%. Germline V gene lookup returns CDR1 DFQATT and CDR2 SNEGSKA (reference sequence). The V and J ends lost 2 bases and 7 bases respectively, with 9 bases between them. This CDR3 is 13 amino acids long. Sample: PBMCs, taken 4 to 6 days after the first yellow fever vaccination. This chain links TRBV20-1 with TRBJ1-6; a weak D match, TRBD1 (6 bases). This sequence originates from a man between 18 and 35 years old who received the YFV17D yellow fever vaccine. CDR3 coding DNA: TGCAGTGCTAGACCCAGGGGAAATTCACCCCTCCACTTT. Encoded protein: CSARPRGNSPLHF.